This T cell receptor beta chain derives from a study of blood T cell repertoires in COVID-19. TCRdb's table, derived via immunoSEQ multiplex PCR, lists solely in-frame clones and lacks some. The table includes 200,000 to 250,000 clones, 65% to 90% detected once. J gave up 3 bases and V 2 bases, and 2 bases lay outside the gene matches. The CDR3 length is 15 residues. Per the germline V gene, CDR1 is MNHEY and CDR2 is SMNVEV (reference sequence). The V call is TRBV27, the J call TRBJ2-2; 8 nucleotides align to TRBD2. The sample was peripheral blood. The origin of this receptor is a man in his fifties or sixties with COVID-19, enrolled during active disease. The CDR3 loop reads CASSLAGGYTGELFF. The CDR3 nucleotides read TGTGCCAGCAGTTTAGCGGGGGGTTACACCGGGGAGCTGTTTTTT.